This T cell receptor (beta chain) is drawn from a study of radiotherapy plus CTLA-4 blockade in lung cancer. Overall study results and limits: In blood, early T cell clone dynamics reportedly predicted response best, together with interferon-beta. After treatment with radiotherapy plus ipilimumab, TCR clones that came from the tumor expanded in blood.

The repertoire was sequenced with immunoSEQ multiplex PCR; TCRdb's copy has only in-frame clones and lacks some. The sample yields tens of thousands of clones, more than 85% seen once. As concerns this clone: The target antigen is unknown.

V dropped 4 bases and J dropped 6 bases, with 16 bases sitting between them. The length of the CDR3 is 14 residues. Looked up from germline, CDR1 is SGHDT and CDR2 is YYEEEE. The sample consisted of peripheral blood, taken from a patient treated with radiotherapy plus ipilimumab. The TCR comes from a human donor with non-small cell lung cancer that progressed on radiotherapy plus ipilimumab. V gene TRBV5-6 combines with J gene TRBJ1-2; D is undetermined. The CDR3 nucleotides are TGTGCCAGCAGCCTCCCCGGGCCGACCGATGGCTACACCTTC. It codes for CASSLPGPTDGYTF. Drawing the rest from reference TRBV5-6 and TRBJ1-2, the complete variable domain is DAGVTQSPTHLIKTRGQQVTLRCSPKSGHDTVSWYQQALGQGPQFIFQYYEEEERQRGNFPDRFSGHQFPNYSSELNVNALLLGDSALYLCASSLPGPTDGYTFGSGTRLTVV.